The clone carrying this T cell receptor beta chain is labeled hyperexpanded. Its specificity is unknown. The source of the sample is a study of type 1 regulatory T cells. On the study more broadly: T-allo10 is a Tr1-enriched, alloantigen-specific CD4 T cell product made in vitro.

CDR3 length: 16 residues. Unmatched junction bases numbered 7, after V lost 0 bases and J lost 6 bases. CDR1 and CDR2 (germline): SGHRS, YFSETQ. TCRdb fed the reads into MiXCR, producing one record per CDR3 protein. The sample includes around 62,000 distinct CDR3 sequences, 63% seen only once; the top ten take 7.6%. The source is a human donor in good health. The rearrangement joins TRBV5-1 to TRBJ2-1; the match to TRBD1 covers 9 bases. The sequenced sample was cultured T cells, either the whole culture or a sorted T cell fraction (not recorded which). Subset indicated: Tr1-enriched cell product generated in vitro against host alloantigens. The CDR3 is CASSLADRGDINEQFF. The CDR3 DNA follows: TGCGCCAGCAGCTTGGCCGACAGGGGGGACATCAATGAGCAGTTCTTC.